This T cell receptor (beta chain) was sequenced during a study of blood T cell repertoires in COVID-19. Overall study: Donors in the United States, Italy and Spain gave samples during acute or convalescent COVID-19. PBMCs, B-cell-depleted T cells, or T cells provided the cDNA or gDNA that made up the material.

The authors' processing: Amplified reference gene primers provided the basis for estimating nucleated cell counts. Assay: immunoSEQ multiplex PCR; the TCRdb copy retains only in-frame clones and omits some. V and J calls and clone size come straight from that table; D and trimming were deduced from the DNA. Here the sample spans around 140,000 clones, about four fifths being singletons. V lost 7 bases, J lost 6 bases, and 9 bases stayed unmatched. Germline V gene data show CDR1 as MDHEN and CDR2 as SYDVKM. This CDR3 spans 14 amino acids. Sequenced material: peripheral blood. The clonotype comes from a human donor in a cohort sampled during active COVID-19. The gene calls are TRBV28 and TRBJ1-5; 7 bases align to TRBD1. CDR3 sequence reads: CASIMTGQGQPQHF. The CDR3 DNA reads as TGTGCCAGCATTATGACAGGGCAGGGTCAGCCCCAGCATTTT.